Described below is a single T cell receptor (beta chain) sequence and its context. The specificity of this receptor is unknown. One base away there is no much larger clone; base qualities are not given. The CDR3 numbers 15 residues from cysteine through phenylalanine. Of the read, only the CDR3 DNA is kept; its 45 bases are in frame from base 1. Via the germline V gene, CDR1 is MGHRA and CDR2 YSYEKL. V is cut by 4 bases and J by 5 bases, and the space between the germline ends is 18 bases. The protocol used for the library was 5' RACE. Sequenced using a NextSeq 500. In the TCR library protocol, unique molecular identifiers were attached to individual cDNA molecules to correct for PCR bias and sequencing error. Both TCR alpha and beta chains were sequenced, and tight co-correlation was observed between alpha and beta sequence abundances in each sample. In the source study's methods: Decombinator V4 was used to annotate the V gene, J gene and CDR3 of the TCR sequences. TCRs were defined as expanded if a significant change between any two time points was detected under a Poisson model with p below 0.0001. Abundances of TCRs were expressed as counts per million after normalisation to the total number of TCRs sequenced in each sample. MAIT TCRs were defined by TRAV1-2 paired with TRAJ12, TRAJ20 or TRAJ33, and iNKT TCRs by TRAV10 paired with TRAJ18. A search of VDJdb, accessed on 1 November 2021, was run for TCRs annotated to CMV, EBV and SARS-CoV-2, with TCRs annotated for multiple antigens excluded. In TCRdb, the public reads were trimmed at Q25 with fastp and aligned with MiXCR, with productive beta chains retained. Each entry is one CDR3 protein sequence, shown with its most common DNA and genes. These V and J calls derive from TCRdb rather than the authors' analysis. The sample yields tens of thousands of distinct CDR3 sequences; roughly an eighth were counted once. The top ten hold 4.5% to 7% of the sample.

A case-control design nested within a healthcare worker cohort in London, UK, was used, with weekly nasopharyngeal swab PCR tests and blood sampling performed. Healthcare workers were enrolled in the week of the UK lockdown, from 23 to 31 March 2020, and were followed every week for up to roughly 15 weeks. This entry is derived from a study of early T cells in non-severe SARS-CoV-2 infection (dated by TCRdb to 2020 to 2022). Background for the entire study: Bulk RNA from unsorted whole blood was used for TCR sequencing, so alpha and beta chains could not be paired.

Points the paper makes about the study in general: VDJdb matching was skewed toward anti-spike CD8 responses and likely underestimated virus-specific expansions by missing private and CD4 specificities.

The sequenced sample consisted of whole blood. Here the chain combines TRBV4-1 and TRBJ2-7; the D call is possibly TRBD1 or TRBD2, each sharing 5 bases. This TCR derives from an adult who was a healthcare worker with PCR-confirmed SARS-CoV-2 infection or an uninfected control (not recorded which). The DNA is TGCGCCAGCAGCCTCAGAGGGCAGGGTTTCAACGAGCAGTACTTC. This is translated as CASSLRGQGFNEQYF.